This T cell receptor beta chain was captured by sequencing in a study of PD-L1 blockade in urothelial cancer (dated by TCRdb to about 2017). Broadly, across the study: Therapy was started at some point between 2013 and 2015 for all patients, and atezolizumab 1,200 mg was administered intravenously every 3 weeks. About nine tenths of the roughly 29 patients were males with bladder-origin urothelial cancer, and 18 of 29 reported a prior smoking history. An ECOG performance status of 0 or 1 was recorded for the patients, and 0 to 3 prior chemotherapy regimens had been received by the patients. Blood samples were analyzed 3 weeks after the start of treatment (second dose) and 6 weeks after the start of treatment. Blood samples gave a median of about 140,000 T cells and 80,000 to 95,000 unique TCRs, with a median clonality of around 0.074. Somatic, immune and clinical correlates of response to PD-L1 blockade with atezolizumab in urothelial cancer were the focus of an exploratory multi-omic analysis. Pretreatment tumor samples, along with matched peripheral blood serially collected before and after atezolizumab treatment, were subjected to TCR sequencing. Durable clinical benefit was defined as progression-free survival longer than 6 months, and TCR features were also tested against progression-free and overall survival. In the same patients, whole exome sequencing and RNA sequencing of pretreatment tumors were performed in addition to TCR sequencing. Durable clinical benefit was achieved by nine patients but not by the remaining 20. Pretreatment blood TCR-seq was available for about 27 patients, at least one posttreatment blood collection was obtained for about 24 patients, and tumor TCR-seq was available for about 24 patients.

Per the germline V gene (reference sequence), SGHNT is the CDR1 and YYREEE is the CDR2. Here V drops 5 bases and J drops 5 bases, and the junction holds 10 bases not matched to any gene. Including the terminal cysteine and phenylalanine, the CDR3 comprises 15 residues. Only the CDR3 DNA stays, 45 bases, in frame from base 1. Points the paper makes about the study in general: Among patients with durable benefit, tumor-associated TCR clones showed greater expansion in peripheral blood 3 weeks after treatment started (n of about 21, p = 0.022). Because the sample size was small (n ≈ 27) and many exploratory analyses were performed, the results are intended to be hypothesis-generating. Improved progression-free and overall survival was associated with having pretreatment peripheral blood TCR clonality below the median.

Synthetic TCR analog templates were spiked into each PCR so that absolute template abundance could be estimated from read counts. TCRbeta CDR3 regions were amplified from genomic DNA with bias-controlled V and J gene primers using the immunoSEQ assay. Rearranged TCRbeta segments were sequenced at approximately 20X coverage. On the authors' methods: Sequencing errors were corrected by clustering, and CDR3s were annotated against IMGT so that V, D and J genes could be assigned. Downstream analyses used only productive TCRbeta rearrangements and left out out-of-frame or stop-codon sequences. Clonality was computed as one minus Shannon entropy normalized by the log of the number of unique productive sequences. Fisher's exact test with Benjamini-Hochberg correction, at a threshold of adjusted p below 0.01, was used to find clones that differed between time points or between blood and tumor. What TCRdb holds here is the immuneACCESS table cut down to in-frame rearrangements. Part of the clones is not present; checked against another copy, under half of the missing clones reflect an unresolved V gene, and the others are unexplained. V and J calls and clone size are given by that table; D and trimming were obtained from the DNA. The sample table lists 24,000 or so clones, 82% of them with a count of one. 1.6% of the sample is taken by the ten largest.

Interpreted using the paper, the time point label stands for: peripheral blood 6 weeks after treatment start. The cohort included roughly 30 patients with locally advanced or metastatic urothelial carcinoma who were treated at Memorial Sloan Kettering on a trial protocol. Peripheral blood mononuclear cells were collected from each patient pretreatment and during treatment, giving between 1 and 8 total time points per patient. The Qiagen DNeasy Blood extraction kit was used to purify genomic DNA from total PBMCs and tumor samples. PBMCs were collected pretreatment and during treatment, and were isolated and stored as previously described. In its sample, this clone was seen once. Its antigen specificity is not known. No per-base quality is available; no much larger clone lies one base away.

The chain uses TRBV5-4 and TRBJ2-7; 10 middle bases align to TRBD1. The sequenced sample was PBMCs, obtained around atezolizumab (anti-PD-L1) treatment. The clonotype originates from a man between 70 and 80 years old with urothelial cancer. The bases are TGTGCCAGCAGTTACCGGGACAGGGGTATGAACGAGCAGTACTTC. This encodes CASSYRDRGMNEQYF.